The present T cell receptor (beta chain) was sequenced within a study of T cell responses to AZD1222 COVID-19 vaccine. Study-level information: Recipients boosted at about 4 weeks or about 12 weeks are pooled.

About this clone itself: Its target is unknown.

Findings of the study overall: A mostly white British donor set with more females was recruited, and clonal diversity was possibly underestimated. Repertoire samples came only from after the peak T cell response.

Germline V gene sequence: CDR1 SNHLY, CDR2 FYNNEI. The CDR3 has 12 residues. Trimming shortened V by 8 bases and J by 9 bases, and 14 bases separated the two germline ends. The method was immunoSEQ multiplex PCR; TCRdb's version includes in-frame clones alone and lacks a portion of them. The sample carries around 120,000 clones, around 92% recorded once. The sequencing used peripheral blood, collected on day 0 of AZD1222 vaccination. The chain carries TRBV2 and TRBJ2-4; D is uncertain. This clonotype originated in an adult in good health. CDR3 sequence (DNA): TGTGCCAGCCTAACAGACAAGGGCATTCAGTACTTC. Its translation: CASLTDKGIQYF. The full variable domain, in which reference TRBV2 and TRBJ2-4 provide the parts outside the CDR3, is EPEVTQTPSHQVTQMGQEVILRCVPISNHLYFYWYRQILGQKVEFLVSFYNNEISEKSEIFDDQFSVERPDGSNFTLKIRSTKLEDSAMYFCASLTDKGIQYFGAGTRLSVL.